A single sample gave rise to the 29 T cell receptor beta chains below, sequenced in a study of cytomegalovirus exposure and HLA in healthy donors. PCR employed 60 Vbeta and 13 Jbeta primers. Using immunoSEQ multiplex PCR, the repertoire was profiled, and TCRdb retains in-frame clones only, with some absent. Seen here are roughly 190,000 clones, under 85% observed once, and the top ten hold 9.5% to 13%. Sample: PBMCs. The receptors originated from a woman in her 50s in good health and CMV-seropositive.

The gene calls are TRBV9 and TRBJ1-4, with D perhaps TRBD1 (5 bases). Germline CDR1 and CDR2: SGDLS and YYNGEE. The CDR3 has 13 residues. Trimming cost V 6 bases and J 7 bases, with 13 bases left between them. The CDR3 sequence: CASNTGGSEKLFF. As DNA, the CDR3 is TGTGCCAGCAATACCGGGGGGAGTGAAAAACTGTTTTTT.

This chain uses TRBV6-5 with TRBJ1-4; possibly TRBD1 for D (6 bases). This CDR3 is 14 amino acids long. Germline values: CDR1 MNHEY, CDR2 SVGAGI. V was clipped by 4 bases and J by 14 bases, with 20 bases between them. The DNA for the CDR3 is TGTGCCAGCAGTTTTCAGGGGAATCCTTCGGGGCTGTTTTTT. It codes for CASSFQGNPSGLFF.

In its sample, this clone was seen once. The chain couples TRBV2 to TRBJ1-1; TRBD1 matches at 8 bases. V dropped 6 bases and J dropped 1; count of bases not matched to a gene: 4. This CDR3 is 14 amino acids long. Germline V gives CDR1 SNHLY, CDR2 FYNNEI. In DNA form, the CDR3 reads TGTGCCAGCAGCGCCGGGACAGGGAACACTGAAGCTTTCTTT. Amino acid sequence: CASSAGTGNTEAFF.

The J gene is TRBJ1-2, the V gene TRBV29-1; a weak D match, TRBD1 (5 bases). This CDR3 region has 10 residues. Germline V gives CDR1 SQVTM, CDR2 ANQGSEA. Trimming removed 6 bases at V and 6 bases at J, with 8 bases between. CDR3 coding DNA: TGCAGCGTCGGGGGAAATGGCTACACCTTC. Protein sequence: CSVGGNGYTF.

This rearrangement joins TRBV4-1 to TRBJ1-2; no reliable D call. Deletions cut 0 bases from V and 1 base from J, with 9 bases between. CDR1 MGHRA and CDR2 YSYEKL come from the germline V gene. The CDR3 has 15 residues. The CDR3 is CASSQEHGVNYGYTF. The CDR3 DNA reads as TGCGCCAGCAGCCAAGAACATGGAGTTAACTATGGCTACACCTTC.

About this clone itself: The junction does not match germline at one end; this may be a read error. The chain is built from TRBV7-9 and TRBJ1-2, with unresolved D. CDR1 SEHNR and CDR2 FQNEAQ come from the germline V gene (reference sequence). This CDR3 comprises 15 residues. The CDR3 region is CSSSLSGSANYGYTF. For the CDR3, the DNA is TGTTCCAGCAGCTTATCCGGGTCGGCTAACTATGGCTACACCTTC.

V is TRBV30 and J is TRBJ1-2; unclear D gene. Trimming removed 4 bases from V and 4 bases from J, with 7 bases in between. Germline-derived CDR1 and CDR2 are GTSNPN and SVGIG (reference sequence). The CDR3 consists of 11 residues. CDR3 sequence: CAWTSGYGYTF. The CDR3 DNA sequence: TGTGCCTGGACTTCCGGCTATGGCTACACCTTC.

This chain's CDR3 is CASSVGVVGQGVTYEQYF. As DNA, the CDR3 is TGTGCCAGCAGCGTAGGGGTGGTGGGGCAGGGGGTGACCTACGAGCAGTACTTC. The rearrangement joins TRBV9 to TRBJ2-7, with 7 positions matching TRBD1. This CDR3 region has 18 residues. From germline, CDR1 is SGDLS and CDR2 YYNGEE. V shed 0 bases and J 2 bases; nucleotides not matched to a gene: 14.

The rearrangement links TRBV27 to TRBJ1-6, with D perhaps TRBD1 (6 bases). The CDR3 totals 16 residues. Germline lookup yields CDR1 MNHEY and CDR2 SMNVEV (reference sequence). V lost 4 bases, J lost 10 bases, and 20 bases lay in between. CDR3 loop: CASSSIRGGTRSPLHF. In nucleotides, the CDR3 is TGTGCCAGCAGTTCCATCCGCGGGGGCACTAGGTCACCCCTCCACTTT.

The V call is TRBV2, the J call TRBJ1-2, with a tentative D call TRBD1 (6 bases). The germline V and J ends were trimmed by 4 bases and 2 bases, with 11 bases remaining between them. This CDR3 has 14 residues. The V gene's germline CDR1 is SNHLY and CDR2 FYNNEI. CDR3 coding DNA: TGTGCCAGCAGTGCCGGACAGCTAAACTATGGCTACACCTTC. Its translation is CASSAGQLNYGYTF.

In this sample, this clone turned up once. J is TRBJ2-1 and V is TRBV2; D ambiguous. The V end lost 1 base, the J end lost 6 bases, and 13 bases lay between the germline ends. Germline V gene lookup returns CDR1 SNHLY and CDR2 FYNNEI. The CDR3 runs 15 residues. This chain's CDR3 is CASSEVVGLSNEQFF. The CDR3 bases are TGTGCCAGCAGTGAAGTAGTTGGTTTGTCCAATGAGCAGTTCTTC.

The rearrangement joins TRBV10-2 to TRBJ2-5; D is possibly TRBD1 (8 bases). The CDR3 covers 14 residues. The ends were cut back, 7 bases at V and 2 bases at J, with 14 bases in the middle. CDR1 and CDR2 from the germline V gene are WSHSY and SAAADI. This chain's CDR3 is CASNDRGGQETQYF. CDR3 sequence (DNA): TGCGCCAGCAACGACAGGGGAGGGCAAGAGACCCAGTACTTC.

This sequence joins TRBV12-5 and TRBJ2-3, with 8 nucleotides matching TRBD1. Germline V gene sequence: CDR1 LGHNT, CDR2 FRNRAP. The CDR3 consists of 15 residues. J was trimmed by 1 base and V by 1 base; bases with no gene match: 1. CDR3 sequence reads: CASGLGQGRTDTQYF. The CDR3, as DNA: TGTGCTAGTGGTTTGGGACAGGGGCGCACAGATACGCAGTATTTT.

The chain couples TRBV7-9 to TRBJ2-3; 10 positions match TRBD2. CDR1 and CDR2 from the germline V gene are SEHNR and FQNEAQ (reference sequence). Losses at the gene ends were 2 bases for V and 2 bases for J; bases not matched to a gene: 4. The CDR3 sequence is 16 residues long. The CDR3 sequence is CASSLHSGGFTDTQYF. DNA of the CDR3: TGTGCCAGCAGCTTACATAGCGGGGGGTTCACAGATACGCAGTATTTT.

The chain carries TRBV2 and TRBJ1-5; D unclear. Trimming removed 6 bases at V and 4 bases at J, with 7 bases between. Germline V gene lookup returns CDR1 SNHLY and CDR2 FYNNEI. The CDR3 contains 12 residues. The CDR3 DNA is TGTGCCAGCAGCAACTCTAATCAGCCCCAGCATTTT. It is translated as CASSNSNQPQHF.

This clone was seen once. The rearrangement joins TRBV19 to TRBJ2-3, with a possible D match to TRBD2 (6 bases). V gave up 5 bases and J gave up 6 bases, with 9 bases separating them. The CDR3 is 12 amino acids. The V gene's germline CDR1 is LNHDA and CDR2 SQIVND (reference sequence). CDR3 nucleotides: TGTGCCAGTAGTGTCGGGAGTGATACGCAGTATTTT. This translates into CASSVGSDTQYF.

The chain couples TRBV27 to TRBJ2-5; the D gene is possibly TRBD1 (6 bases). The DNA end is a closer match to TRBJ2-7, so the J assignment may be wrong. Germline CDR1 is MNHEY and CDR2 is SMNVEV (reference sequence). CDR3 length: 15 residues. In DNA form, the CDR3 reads TGTGCCAGCAGTTTAGCCGGGACACCTTACTACGAGCAGTACTTC. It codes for CASSLAGTPYYEQYF.

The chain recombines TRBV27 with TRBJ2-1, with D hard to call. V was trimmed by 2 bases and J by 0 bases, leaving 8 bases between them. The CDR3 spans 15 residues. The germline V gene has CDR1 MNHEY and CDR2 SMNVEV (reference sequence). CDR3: CASSLKPSSYNEQFF. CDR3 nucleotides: TGTGCCAGCAGTTTAAAACCGAGCTCCTACAATGAGCAGTTCTTC.

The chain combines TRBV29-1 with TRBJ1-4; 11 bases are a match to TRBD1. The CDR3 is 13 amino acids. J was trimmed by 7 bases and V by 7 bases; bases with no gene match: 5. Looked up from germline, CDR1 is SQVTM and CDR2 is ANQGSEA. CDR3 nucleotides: TGCAGCGGACGGGACAGGGGGACTGAAAAACTGTTTTTT. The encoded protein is CSGRDRGTEKLFF.

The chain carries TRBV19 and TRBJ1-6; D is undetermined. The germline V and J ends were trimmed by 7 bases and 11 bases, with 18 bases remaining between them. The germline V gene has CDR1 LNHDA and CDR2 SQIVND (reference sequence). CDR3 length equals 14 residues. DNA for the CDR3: TGTGCCAGTATGGTCGGAGAACCTTGGGCACCCCTCCACTTT. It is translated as CASMVGEPWAPLHF.

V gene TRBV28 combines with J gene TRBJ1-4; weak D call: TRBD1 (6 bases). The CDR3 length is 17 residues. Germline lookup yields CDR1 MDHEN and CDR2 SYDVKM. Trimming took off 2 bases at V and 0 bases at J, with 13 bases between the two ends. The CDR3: CASSLQGRSATNEKLFF. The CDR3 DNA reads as TGTGCCAGCAGTTTACAGGGGAGATCCGCAACTAATGAAAAACTGTTTTTT.

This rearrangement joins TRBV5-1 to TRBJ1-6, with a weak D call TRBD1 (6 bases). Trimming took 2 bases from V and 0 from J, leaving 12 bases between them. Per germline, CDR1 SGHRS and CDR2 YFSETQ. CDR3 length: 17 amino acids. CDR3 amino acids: CASSLLTGNSYNSPLHF. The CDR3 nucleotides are TGCGCCAGCAGCTTACTGACAGGCAACTCCTATAATTCACCCCTCCACTTT.

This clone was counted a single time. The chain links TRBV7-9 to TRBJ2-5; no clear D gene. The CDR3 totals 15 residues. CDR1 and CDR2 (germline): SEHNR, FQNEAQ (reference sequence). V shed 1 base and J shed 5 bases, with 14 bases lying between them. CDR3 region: CASSLGRTSVETQYF. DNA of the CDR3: TGTGCCAGCAGCTTAGGCAGAACCTCCGTTGAGACCCAGTACTTC.

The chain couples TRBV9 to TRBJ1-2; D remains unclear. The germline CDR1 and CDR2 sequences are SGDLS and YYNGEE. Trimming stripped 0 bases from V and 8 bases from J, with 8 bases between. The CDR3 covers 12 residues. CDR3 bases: TGTGCCAGCAGCGTAGTCGGGAGCGGCTACACCTTC. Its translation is CASSVVGSGYTF.

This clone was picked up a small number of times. CDR3 nucleotide sequence: TGTGCTAGTGGGAAACCAGGGGGCCCTGGGGCCAACGTCCTGACTTTC. This gives the protein CASGKPGGPGANVLTF. The rearrangement links TRBV12-5 to TRBJ2-6; 8 nucleotides agree with TRBD1. V lost 6 bases, J lost 2 bases, and 6 bases stayed unmatched. Germline assignment: CDR1 LGHNT and CDR2 FRNRAP. The CDR3 runs to 16 residues. The full variable domain, rest sourced from reference TRBV12-5 and TRBJ2-6, is DARVTQTPRHKVTEMGQEVTMRCQPILGHNTVFWYRQTMMQGLELLAYFRNRAPLDDSGMPKDRFSAEMPDATLATLKIQPSEPRDSAVYFCASGKPGGPGANVLTFGAGSRLTVL.

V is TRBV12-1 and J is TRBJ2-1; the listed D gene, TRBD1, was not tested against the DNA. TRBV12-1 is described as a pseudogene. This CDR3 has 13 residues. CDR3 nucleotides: TGTGCCAGCAGCCCTGACACCTACAATGAGCAGTTCTTC. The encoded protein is CASSPDTYNEQFF.

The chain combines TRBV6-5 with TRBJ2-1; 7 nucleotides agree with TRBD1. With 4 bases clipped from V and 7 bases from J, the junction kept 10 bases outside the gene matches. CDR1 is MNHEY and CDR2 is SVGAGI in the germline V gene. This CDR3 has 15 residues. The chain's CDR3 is CASSWGQQRGNEQFF. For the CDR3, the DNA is TGTGCCAGCAGTTGGGGACAGCAAAGAGGAAATGAGCAGTTCTTC.

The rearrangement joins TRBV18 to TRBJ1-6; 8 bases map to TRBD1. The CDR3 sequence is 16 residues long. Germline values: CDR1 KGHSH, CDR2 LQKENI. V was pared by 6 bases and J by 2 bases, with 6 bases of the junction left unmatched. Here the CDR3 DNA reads TGTGCCAGCTCGCCTGAACAGGGGGCCTATAATTCACCCCTCCACTTT. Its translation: CASSPEQGAYNSPLHF. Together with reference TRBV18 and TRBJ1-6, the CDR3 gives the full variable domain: NAGVMQNPRHLVRRRGQEARLRCSPMKGHSHVYWYRQLPEEGLKFMVYLQKENIIDESGMPKERFSAEFPKEGPSILRIQQVVRGDSAAYFCASSPEQGAYNSPLHFGNGTRLTVT.

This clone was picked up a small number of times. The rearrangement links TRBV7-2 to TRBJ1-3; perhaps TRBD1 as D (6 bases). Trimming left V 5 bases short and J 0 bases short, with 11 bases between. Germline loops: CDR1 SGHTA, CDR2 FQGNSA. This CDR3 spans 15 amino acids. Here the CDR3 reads CASSTDSDSGNTIYF. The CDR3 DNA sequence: TGTGCCAGCAGCACGGACAGCGACTCTGGAAACACCATATATTTT.